This is a list of T cell receptor beta chains from one sample in a study of read filtering for tumor transcriptome and immune sequencing. TCRdb redid the calling of the reads with MiXCR, one entry per CDR3 protein. The sample shows about 38,000 distinct CDR3 sequences, around 15% of them seen only once. The sequenced sample consisted of a population of CD138-negative cells sorted from bone marrow. These receptors came from a donor at least 40 years old with multiple myeloma. Both conserved end residues are part of each CDR3. The order of the fields is J gene, V gene, CDR3 length, clone size, D gene, CDR3 DNA, CDR3 protein. D genes are given only for firm matches. A clone size is listed for some rows: how often the clone was seen (once, few, many), or a class if it is expanded.

TRBJ2-3	TRBV6-5	15	NA	NA	TGTGCCAGCAGTTCCTTTTCAGTCAGCTCAGATACACAGTATTTT	CASSSFSVSSDTQYF
TRBJ1-5	TRBV7-9	15	many	NA	TGTGCCAGCAGCTTAGGGGACATCTCTAATCAGCCCCAGCATTTT	CASSLGDISNQPQHF
TRBJ2-3	TRBV11-3	15	many	TRBD1	TGTGCCAGCAGCGAGGGACAGGGGAGCACAGATACGCAGTATTTT	CASSEGQGSTDTQYF
TRBJ2-1	TRBV4-1	13	many	NA	TGCGCCAGCAGCCAAGATTACCTCAATGAGCAGTTCTTC	CASSQDYLNEQFF
TRBJ1-2	TRBV4-3	14	many	NA	TGCGCCAGCAGCCAAGATTTAGGGGGATATGGCTACACCTTC	CASSQDLGGYGYTF
TRBJ2-7	TRBV6-5	13	many	TRBD2	TGTGCCTCCTGGCAAGCGGGGGGCTACGAGCAGTACTTC	CASWQAGGYEQYF
TRBJ2-3	TRBV20-1	17	many	TRBD2	TGCAGTGCTAGAGCGACCCCCGGGACTAGCGGGGTCGATACGCAGTATTTT	CSARATPGTSGVDTQYF
TRBJ2-5	TRBV3-1	14	many	TRBD1	TGTGCCAGCAGACCCGGGACAGGGCAAGAGACCCAGTACTTC	CASRPGTGQETQYF
TRBJ1-2	TRBV20-1	13	many	NA	TGCAGCGCTAGGAAAGGCTTTAACTATGGCTACACCTTC	CSARKGFNYGYTF
TRBJ1-1	TRBV7-9	13	many	NA	TGTGCCAGCAGCGCCCAGGGGTCCACTGAAGCTTTCTTT	CASSAQGSTEAFF
TRBJ1-1	TRBV6-1	14	many	NA	TGTGCCAGCAGTCTGACAGGTACGAACACTGAAGCTTTCTTT	CASSLTGTNTEAFF
TRBJ2-2	TRBV20-1	21	many	TRBD2	TGCAGTGCTAGAGTCTCGGGACTAGTGGGGGGGCAAGGATTGAACACCGGGGAGCTGTTTTTT	CSARVSGLVGGQGLNTGELFF
TRBJ1-5	TRBV20-1	15	many	TRBD1	TGCAGTGCTAGAGGGGGACAGAATAGCAATCAGCCCCAGCATTTT	CSARGGQNSNQPQHF
TRBJ2-3	TRBV29-1	14	many	NA	TGCAGCGTTGTTCGACAGGAGGGGACAGATACGCAGTATTTT	CSVVRQEGTDTQYF
TRBJ2-7	TRBV2	14	many	TRBD1	TGTGCCAGCAGTTCCGGGACAGACTCCTACGAGCAGTACTTC	CASSSGTDSYEQYF
TRBJ1-6	TRBV25-1	13	many	NA	TGTGCCAGTGCACAGGGTACGAATTCACCCCTCCACTTT	CASAQGTNSPLHF
TRBJ2-7	TRBV14	15	many	NA	TGTGCCAGCAGCCAAGGTTCGAAGGGCCGCCTCGAGCAGTACTTC	CASSQGSKGRLEQYF
TRBJ2-5	TRBV7-9	15	many	NA	TGTGCCAGCAGCTTAGCTCGGTTGGCCCAAGAGACCCAGTACTTC	CASSLARLAQETQYF
TRBJ2-5	TRBV20-1	16	many	TRBD1	TGCAGTGCTCCTCGTCCGACAGGGGGCCTACAAGAGACCCAGTACTTC	CSAPRPTGGLQETQYF
TRBJ1-5	TRBV20-1	14	NA	NA	TGCAGTGCTAGAGGGATATATAGCAATCAGCCCCAGCATTTT	CSARGIYSNQPQHF
TRBJ2-5	TRBV28	11	NA	NA	TGTGCCAGCGGCTTTAGAGGGACCCAGTACTTC	CASGFRGTQYF
TRBJ2-7	TRBV20-1	15	many	NA	TGCAGTGCTAGAGATCTTGGGGGGGCCTCCTACGAGCAGTACTTC	CSARDLGGASYEQYF
TRBJ1-1	TRBV20-1	13	many	NA	TGCAGTGCTAGAGATCTGAGGGGCCCTGAAGCTTTCTTT	CSARDLRGPEAFF
TRBJ2-3	TRBV11-2	18	once	TRBD2	TGTGCCAGCAGCCGTCTGACTAGCGGGAGGGCCGAGATGGATACGCAGTATTTT	CASSRLTSGRAEMDTQYF
TRBJ2-1	TRBV7-3	18	NA	TRBD2	TGTGCCAGCAGCTCCCCAAGACTAGCGGGGACAATCTACAATGAGCAGTTCTTC	CASSSPRLAGTIYNEQFF
TRBJ1-5	TRBV2	16	many	TRBD1	TGTGCCAGCACTCGACAGGGGGCTGGGGGCAATCAGCCCCAGCATTTT	CASTRQGAGGNQPQHF
TRBJ2-5	TRBV6-6	13	many	TRBD1	TGTGCCAGCAGGACAGGGGGCGCAGAGACCCAGTACTTC	CASRTGGAETQYF
TRBJ1-1	TRBV7-9	15	many	TRBD1	TGTGCCAGCAGCTTTTACAGGGGCGGGAACACTGAAGCTTTCTTT	CASSFYRGGNTEAFF
TRBJ2-3	TRBV2	15	many	TRBD2	TGTGCCAGCAGCGAAACTAGCGGGGGGCTGAATACGCAGTATTTT	CASSETSGGLNTQYF
TRBJ2-1	TRBV7-9	16	many	TRBD2	TGTGCCAGCAGACCTGCGCTAGCGGGTCCCTTCAATGAGCAGTTCTTC	CASRPALAGPFNEQFF
TRBJ1-4	TRBV5-1	16	NA	NA	TGCGCCAGCAGCTTGGAAGGGGGGACCGGTGGTGGAAACCTGTTTTTT	CASSLEGGTGGGNLFF
TRBJ2-7	TRBV20-1	13	few	NA	TGCAGTGCGCGTGGTTCCAGCTCCTACGAGCAGTACTTC	CSARGSSSYEQYF
TRBJ1-1	TRBV28	15	many	TRBD1	TGTGCCAGCAGTTCCCCCGGACAGGGGAACACTGAAGCTTTCTTT	CASSSPGQGNTEAFF
TRBJ2-1	TRBV19	11	many	NA	TGTGCCAGTGGGGGCTACAATGAGCAGTTCTTC	CASGGYNEQFF
TRBJ2-7	TRBV5-6	14	many	TRBD1	TGTGCCAGCACCAAGAACAGGGGTACCTACGAGCAGTACTTC	CASTKNRGTYEQYF
TRBJ1-2	TRBV4-1	15	many	TRBD1	TGCGCCAGCAGCCGCCGACAGGGGGCTGGGGATGGCTACACCTTC	CASSRRQGAGDGYTF
TRBJ1-6	TRBV27	14	many	NA	TGTGCCAGCAAACGGGCCACCGATGGGTCACCCCTCCACTTT	CASKRATDGSPLHF
TRBJ1-1	TRBV7-9	14	NA	NA	TGTGCCAGCAGCCCCTCCCTGACGGGGACTGAAGCTTTCTTT	CASSPSLTGTEAFF
TRBJ2-5	TRBV23-1	16	few	TRBD1	TGCGCCAGCAGTTCTGGAGGACAGGGGGCGCGGGAGACCCAGTACTTC	CASSSGGQGARETQYF
TRBJ1-1	TRBV20-1	13	many	NA	TGCAGTGCCATGACGGACATGAACACTGAAGCTTTCTTT	CSAMTDMNTEAFF
TRBJ2-5	TRBV7-9	15	many	NA	TGTGCCAGCAGCTCATCACCCCTAGTCCAAGAGACCCAGTACTTC	CASSSSPLVQETQYF
TRBJ1-6	TRBV7-9	13	many	NA	TGTGCCAGCAGGCAGGACGGGAATTCACCCCTCCACTTT	CASRQDGNSPLHF
TRBJ1-5	TRBV7-2	15	many	NA	TGTGCCAGCAGCTTAGCTTTTCAGGTCAATCAGCCCCAGCATTTT	CASSLAFQVNQPQHF
TRBJ2-7	TRBV20-1	14	many	TRBD1	TGCAGTGCAACTACAGGGGGCGCAGGATACGAGCAGTACTTC	CSATTGGAGYEQYF
TRBJ1-2	TRBV29-1	14	many	NA	TGCAGCGTTGGTGTCTGGGGGGGAGACTATGGCTACACCTTC	CSVGVWGGDYGYTF
TRBJ2-2	TRBV2	17	many	NA	TGTGCCAGCAGTGATGGTTGGTGGCAGCAGAACACCGGGGAGCTGTTTTTT	CASSDGWWQQNTGELFF
TRBJ1-6	TRBV27	16	NA	TRBD1	TGTGCCAGCAGTCCATACCTGACAGGGAAGGGTTCACCCCCCCACTTT	CASSPYLTGKGSPPHF
TRBJ2-5	TRBV20-1	13	many	NA	TGCAGTGCTAGAGGACAGTACCAAGAGACCCAGTACTTC	CSARGQYQETQYF
TRBJ1-1	TRBV7-9	17	many	TRBD1	TGTGCCAGCAGCCAACAGAGGACAGGGCGGGGGAACACTGAAGCTTTCTTT	CASSQQRTGRGNTEAFF
TRBJ2-5	TRBV30	13	many	NA	TGTGCCTGGAGACCCCCCGGGGTGGAGACCCAGTACTTC	CAWRPPGVETQYF
TRBJ2-3	TRBV12-3/TRBV12-4	14	NA	NA	TGTGCCAGCAGGCACAGGCTTGGCACAGATACGCAGTATTTT	CASRHRLGTDTQYF
TRBJ2-2	TRBV12-3/TRBV12-4	13	few	NA	TGTGCCAGCAGTCGCTTGATCACCGGGGAGCTGTTTTTT	CASSRLITGELFF
TRBJ2-1	TRBV2	18	many	TRBD2	TGTGCCATCCTGGCTACAGCGGGGGCGAACAGCTCCTACAATGAGCAGTTCTTC	CAILATAGANSSYNEQFF
TRBJ2-7	TRBV4-1	14	many	NA	TGCGCCAGCAGCCCCCTGTTACGGGGGAACGAGCAGTACTTC	CASSPLLRGNEQYF
TRBJ1-1	TRBV7-8	14	many	TRBD1	TGTGCCAGCAGCTACGGACAGGGGATCACTGAAGCTTTCTTT	CASSYGQGITEAFF